The TCR beta chain described here comes from a study of OX40 agonist ivuxolimab in advanced cancers. Broader study findings: Averaged across samples, CD8+ T cells carried more expanded clones than CD4+ did. Certain nonresponding patients likewise had low normalized T-cell clonal expansion.

In regard to this clone: The antigen is not known.

Profiled with immunoSEQ multiplex PCR; TCRdb holds only in-frame clones, not every one. Of 40,000 to 45,000 clones listed, approximately 80% are singletons. J gave up 6 bases and V 3 bases, and 7 bases lay outside the gene matches. This CDR3 spans 16 amino acids. The germline CDR1 and CDR2 sequences are SGHDT and YYEEEE. V gene TRBV5-6 combines with J gene TRBJ1-5, with 12 bases that match TRBD1. The sample here was CD4+ or CD8+ T cells sorted from blood, taken in a trial of the OX40 agonist ivuxolimab. The receptor was isolated from an adult with an advanced solid tumor such as melanoma, head and neck, liver or kidney cancer. The CDR3 sequence is CASSYGTGGAGQPQHF. In DNA, the CDR3 is TGTGCCAGCAGCTACGGGACAGGGGGCGCAGGTCAGCCCCAGCATTTT.